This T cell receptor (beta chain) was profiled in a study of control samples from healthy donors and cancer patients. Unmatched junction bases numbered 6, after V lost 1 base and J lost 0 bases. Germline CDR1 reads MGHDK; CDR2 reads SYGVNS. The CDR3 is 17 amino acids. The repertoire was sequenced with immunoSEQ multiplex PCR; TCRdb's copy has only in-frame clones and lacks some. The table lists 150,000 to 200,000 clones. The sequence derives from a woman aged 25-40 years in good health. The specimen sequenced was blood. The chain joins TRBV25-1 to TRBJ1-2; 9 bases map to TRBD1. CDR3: CASSELGQGLANYGYTF. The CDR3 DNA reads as TGTGCCAGCAGTGAATTAGGACAGGGGCTAGCTAACTATGGCTACACCTTC.